A selection of T cell receptor beta chains follows, all from one sample in a study of PD-1 blockade in classical Hodgkin lymphoma. The assay was immunoSEQ multiplex PCR, and TCRdb's table has in-frame clones only and misses some. Of around 29,000 clones in the sample, roughly 90% are singletons; the top ten hold about 0.38%. The sample was CD4+ T cells from blood. Receptors originate from a human donor with classical Hodgkin lymphoma. The CDR3 runs from the conserved cysteine through the conserved F or W. The D gene is left open where the match is weak.

NA | TRBJ2-7 | TRBV29-1 | 14 | CSVARVAGFYEQYF | TGCAGCGTGGCCCGGGTTGCGGGATTCTACGAGCAGTACTTC
NA | TRBJ2-1 | TRBV7-9 | 13 | CASAGRSYNEQFF | TGTGCCAGCGCGGGTCGGTCCTACAATGAGCAGTTCTTC
NA | TRBJ2-2 | TRBV4-3 | 14 | CASSPRLGPGELFF | TGCGCCAGCAGCCCACGTCTGGGTCCCGGGGAGCTGTTTTTT
NA | TRBJ2-3 | TRBV19 | 14 | CASSSSTSTDTQYF | TGTGCCAGTAGTAGCAGCACTAGCACAGATACGCAGTATTTT
NA | TRBJ2-3 | TRBV5-1 | 16 | CASSLGNNQFTDTQYF | TGCGCCAGCAGCTTGGGTAACAACCAGTTCACAGATACGCAGTATTTT
TRBD1 | TRBJ2-7 | TRBV29-1 | 15 | CSVGRPGTGVGEQYF | TGCAGCGTTGGCAGGCCCGGGACAGGGGTTGGAGAGCAGTACTTC
NA | TRBJ2-1 | TRBV10-3 | 14 | CAISESWRVDEQFF | TGTGCCATCAGTGAGTCTTGGAGGGTCGATGAGCAGTTCTTC
NA | TRBJ2-3 | TRBV27 | 14 | CASSLQGRTDTQYF | TGTGCCAGCAGTTTACAGGGTAGAACAGATACGCAGTATTTT
TRBD2 | TRBJ2-3 | TRBV28 | 16 | CASSFRLSGITDTQYF | TGTGCCAGCAGTTTCCGTCTTAGCGGGATCACAGATACGCAGTATTTT
TRBD1 | TRBJ2-5 | TRBV7-3 | 15 | CASSPSTGGGETQYF | TGTGCCAGCAGCCCCTCGACAGGGGGTGGGGAGACCCAGTACTTC
NA | TRBJ2-5 | TRBV7-2 | 14 | CASSRDPSGETQYF | TGTGCCAGCAGCCGGGACCCGAGCGGAGAGACCCAGTACTTC
TRBD1 | TRBJ2-5 | TRBV5-6 | 14 | CASSLGQGAETQYF | TGTGCCAGCAGCTTGGGGCAGGGGGCCGAGACCCAGTACTTC